This T cell receptor beta chain was identified in a study of cytomegalovirus exposure and HLA in healthy donors. About this clone: Its antigen is undetermined.

The study, taken as a whole, reports: For most TCR sequences rarity was the rule, although some public TCRs occurred in many donors. A classifier reportedly called cytomegalovirus status with high sensitivity and specificity. First-cohort TCR clusters were later found to tend to co-occur in the roughly 130 validation repertoires.

Here immunoSEQ multiplex PCR was the method, and the copy in TCRdb shows in-frame clones only, minus some. The table records 150,000 to 200,000 clones, just under 90% of them present only once. Germline V CDR1 and CDR2: LNHDA, SQIVND (reference sequence). Trimming pared 6 bases from V and 6 bases from J, leaving 11 bases between. The CDR3 contains 13 residues. The chain employs TRBV19 and TRBJ2-2; D is perhaps TRBD2 (6 bases). The TCR was taken from a young man in good health and CMV-seropositive. Sequencing used PBMCs. Here the CDR3 DNA reads TGTGCCAGTAGCTTCAGGGAGGCCGGGGAGCTGTTTTTT. This encodes CASSFREAGELFF.